This T cell receptor beta chain was observed in a study of OX40 agonist ivuxolimab in advanced cancers. Study-wide background: Partial response was recorded in three patients: one hepatocellular carcinoma and two cutaneous melanoma cases.

The assay was immunoSEQ multiplex PCR, and TCRdb's table has in-frame clones only and misses some. Of tens of thousands of clones in the sample, roughly nine tenths were seen once. Per the germline V gene, CDR1 is SNHLY and CDR2 is FYNNEI. Trimming took 5 bases from V and 4 from J, leaving 9 bases between them. The CDR3 is made up of 12 amino acids. This specimen was CD4+ or CD8+ T cells sorted from blood, taken in a trial of the OX40 agonist ivuxolimab. The source is an adult with an advanced solid tumor such as melanoma, head and neck, liver or kidney cancer. The chain links TRBV2 to TRBJ2-7, with D unclear. CDR3 bases: TGTGCCAGCAGTAGGAGCAGATACGAGCAGTACTTC. Translating gives CASSRSRYEQYF.